Listed below are T cell receptor beta chains from one sample, sequenced in a study of blood T cell repertoires in COVID-19. Measured with immunoSEQ multiplex PCR; TCRdb has only the in-frame clones, and not every one. The sample contains some 50,000 clones, 80% to 85% of which appear only once. The specimen was peripheral blood. The receptor set was obtained from a man aged 45-65 years with acute or convalescent COVID-19. CDR3s include the opening cysteine and the closing phenylalanine or tryptophan. D genes are given only for firm matches. Size is omitted from some rows. Given values are once, few, many or a class for expanded clones.

d_call: NA; cdr3_length: 11; clone_size: once; v_call: TRBV20-1; j_call: TRBJ2-7; cdr3_nt: TGCAGTGTCAGGGCTAGCTACGAGCAGTACTTC; cdr3_aa: CSVRASYEQYF
d_call: NA; cdr3_length: 15; clone_size: NA; v_call: TRBV7-2; j_call: TRBJ1-6; cdr3_nt: TGTGCCAGCAGCTGGACGGAGTTGGGGGGTTTTCCCCTCCACTTT; cdr3_aa: CASSWTELGGFPLHF
d_call: TRBD1; cdr3_length: 14; clone_size: NA; v_call: TRBV5-5; j_call: TRBJ1-4; cdr3_nt: TGTGCCAGCAGCCGGACAGGGAATAATGAAAAACTGTTTTTT; cdr3_aa: CASSRTGNNEKLFF
d_call: NA; cdr3_length: 14; clone_size: NA; v_call: TRBV23-1; j_call: TRBJ2-7; cdr3_nt: TGCGCCAGCAGTCCACGGACAGCCACCTACGAGCAGTACTTC; cdr3_aa: CASSPRTATYEQYF
d_call: NA; cdr3_length: 14; clone_size: few; v_call: TRBV11-3; j_call: TRBJ2-1; cdr3_nt: TGTGCCAGCAGTCGCGCTGCGGGGGCTCATGAGCAGTTCTTC; cdr3_aa: CASSRAAGAHEQFF
d_call: TRBD2; cdr3_length: 14; clone_size: NA; v_call: TRBV7-2; j_call: TRBJ2-4; cdr3_nt: TGTGCCAGCAGCCCACCCGGGACTAGAAACATTCAGTACTTC; cdr3_aa: CASSPPGTRNIQYF
d_call: TRBD2; cdr3_length: 16; clone_size: once; v_call: TRBV4-3; j_call: TRBJ2-2; cdr3_nt: TGCGCCAGCAGCCAAAGTCGGGAGGTGAACACCGGGGAGCTGTTTTTT; cdr3_aa: CASSQSREVNTGELFF
d_call: TRBD1; cdr3_length: 16; clone_size: few; v_call: TRBV7-2; j_call: TRBJ1-2; cdr3_nt: TGTGCCAGCAGCTCGGGTTTTCTCGACAGGGCGAATGGCTACACCTTC; cdr3_aa: CASSSGFLDRANGYTF
d_call: NA; cdr3_length: 17; clone_size: NA; v_call: TRBV7-8; j_call: TRBJ1-5; cdr3_nt: TGTGCCAGCAGCTTACCTATCACAGGGCCTAGCAATCAGCCCCAGCATTTT; cdr3_aa: CASSLPITGPSNQPQHF
d_call: NA; cdr3_length: 15; clone_size: NA; v_call: TRBV7-4; j_call: TRBJ1-2; cdr3_nt: TGTGCCAGCAGCTTAGCGAGGACTGGGCGTTATGGCTACACCTTC; cdr3_aa: CASSLARTGRYGYTF
d_call: NA; cdr3_length: 14; clone_size: once; v_call: TRBV7-2; j_call: TRBJ2-1; cdr3_nt: TGTGCCAGCAGCTTAGGGACGCGGGGTGGGGAGCAGTTCTTC; cdr3_aa: CASSLGTRGGEQFF
d_call: NA; cdr3_length: 12; clone_size: NA; v_call: TRBV5-1; j_call: TRBJ1-2; cdr3_nt: TGCGCCAGCAGCTTGTACCAGTATGGCTACACCTTC; cdr3_aa: CASSLYQYGYTF
d_call: TRBD1; cdr3_length: 14; clone_size: NA; v_call: TRBV5-1; j_call: TRBJ1-1; cdr3_nt: TGCGCCAGCAGCTTGGGTCAGGGGGGCACTGAAGCTTTCTTT; cdr3_aa: CASSLGQGGTEAFF
d_call: TRBD1; cdr3_length: 15; clone_size: few; v_call: TRBV28; j_call: TRBJ1-5; cdr3_nt: TGTGCCAGCAGCCAGGCAGGGGGGACCAATCAGCCCCAGCATTTT; cdr3_aa: CASSQAGGTNQPQHF
d_call: NA; cdr3_length: 18; clone_size: NA; v_call: TRBV4-1; j_call: TRBJ1-5; cdr3_nt: TGCGCCAGCAGCCAAGTAGTTATAACAGTTTATAGCAATCAGCCCCAGCATTTT; cdr3_aa: CASSQVVITVYSNQPQHF
d_call: TRBD1; cdr3_length: 15; clone_size: NA; v_call: TRBV7-9; j_call: TRBJ1-5; cdr3_nt: TGTGCCAGCAGCCCCGCGGGACAGCCCAATCAGCCCCAGCATTTT; cdr3_aa: CASSPAGQPNQPQHF
d_call: TRBD1; cdr3_length: 15; clone_size: few; v_call: TRBV7-9; j_call: TRBJ1-4; cdr3_nt: TGTGCCAGCAGCAGTTACAGGGGGCCAGGTGAAAAACTGTTTTTT; cdr3_aa: CASSSYRGPGEKLFF
d_call: NA; cdr3_length: 12; clone_size: NA; v_call: TRBV5-5; j_call: TRBJ1-1; cdr3_nt: TGTGCCAGCAGCTTGGGTGGCCAAACATGCTTCTTT; cdr3_aa: CASSLGGQTCFF
d_call: NA; cdr3_length: 16; clone_size: NA; v_call: TRBV18; j_call: TRBJ1-5; cdr3_nt: TGTGCCAGCTCACCACCGTGGGGGGGTAATTATCAGCCCCAGCATTTT; cdr3_aa: CASSPPWGGNYQPQHF
d_call: TRBD1; cdr3_length: 15; clone_size: NA; v_call: TRBV19; j_call: TRBJ1-5; cdr3_nt: TGTGCCAGTAGTTTATTACAGGGGGACCAACAGCCCCAGCATTTT; cdr3_aa: CASSLLQGDQQPQHF
d_call: NA; cdr3_length: 16; clone_size: NA; v_call: TRBV28; j_call: TRBJ2-1; cdr3_nt: TGTGCCAGCAGTCCGGCTGGGGGGAGATCCTACAATGAGCAGTTCTTC; cdr3_aa: CASSPAGGRSYNEQFF
d_call: NA; cdr3_length: 15; clone_size: NA; v_call: TRBV27; j_call: TRBJ1-4; cdr3_nt: TGTGCCAGCAGTCCGACAGGATATAGTAGTGAAAAACTGTTTTTT; cdr3_aa: CASSPTGYSSEKLFF
d_call: NA; cdr3_length: 12; clone_size: NA; v_call: TRBV5-1; j_call: TRBJ2-7; cdr3_nt: TGCGCCAGCAGCTTGCTCGGCTACGAGCAGTACTTC; cdr3_aa: CASSLLGYEQYF
d_call: NA; cdr3_length: 14; clone_size: NA; v_call: TRBV5-6; j_call: TRBJ2-5; cdr3_nt: TGTGCCAGCAGCTTGGGCGGGATGGGGGAGACCCAGTACTTC; cdr3_aa: CASSLGGMGETQYF
d_call: TRBD1; cdr3_length: 13; clone_size: few; v_call: TRBV2; j_call: TRBJ2-2; cdr3_nt: TGTGCCAGCACCTTGACAGGGAACGGGGAGCTGTTTTTT; cdr3_aa: CASTLTGNGELFF
d_call: TRBD1; cdr3_length: 18; clone_size: NA; v_call: TRBV6-2/TRBV6-3; j_call: TRBJ1-2; cdr3_nt: TGTGCCAGCAGCCTCCGACAGGGGCCTATGAACCTTAACTATGGCTACACCTTC; cdr3_aa: CASSLRQGPMNLNYGYTF
d_call: TRBD1; cdr3_length: 16; clone_size: NA; v_call: TRBV5-6; j_call: TRBJ2-2; cdr3_nt: TGTGCCAGCAGCTGGGGGACAGGGATGAACACCGGGGAGCTGTTTTTT; cdr3_aa: CASSWGTGMNTGELFF
d_call: TRBD2; cdr3_length: 14; clone_size: NA; v_call: TRBV25-1; j_call: TRBJ2-1; cdr3_nt: TGTGCCAGCAGCCTAGCGGGGGAGGTAAATGAGCAGTTCTTC; cdr3_aa: CASSLAGEVNEQFF
d_call: NA; cdr3_length: 15; clone_size: NA; v_call: TRBV6-4; j_call: TRBJ2-3; cdr3_nt: TGTGCCAGCAGTAGGACAGTCGGACACACAGATACGCAGTATTTT; cdr3_aa: CASSRTVGHTDTQYF
d_call: NA; cdr3_length: 17; clone_size: NA; v_call: TRBV14; j_call: TRBJ2-7; cdr3_nt: TGTGCCAGCAGCCAATCTTTTACAAGGACTGTGCACTACGAGCAGTACTTC; cdr3_aa: CASSQSFTRTVHYEQYF
d_call: NA; cdr3_length: 15; clone_size: NA; v_call: TRBV7-2; j_call: TRBJ2-1; cdr3_nt: TGTGCCAGCAGCTTAGAATTGGCAGGGTACAATGAGCAGTTCTTC; cdr3_aa: CASSLELAGYNEQFF
d_call: NA; cdr3_length: 17; clone_size: few; v_call: TRBV21-1; j_call: TRBJ2-7; cdr3_nt: TGTGCCAGCAGCAGAAGTTCTAGCGGGGGGACCCTAAATGAGCAGTACTTC; cdr3_aa: CASSRSSSGGTLNEQYF
d_call: NA; cdr3_length: 10; clone_size: NA; v_call: TRBV20-1; j_call: TRBJ1-4; cdr3_nt: TGCAGTGCTAGAAAGGGGGAACTGTTTTTT; cdr3_aa: CSARKGELFF
d_call: NA; cdr3_length: 15; clone_size: NA; v_call: TRBV28; j_call: TRBJ2-7; cdr3_nt: TGTGCCAGCAGCCGCTCCGGGACAATAAACTACGAGCAGTACTTC; cdr3_aa: CASSRSGTINYEQYF
d_call: NA; cdr3_length: 12; clone_size: NA; v_call: TRBV5-1; j_call: TRBJ1-3; cdr3_nt: TGCGCCAGCAGCTCGGGGGGAAACACCATATATTTT; cdr3_aa: CASSSGGNTIYF
d_call: NA; cdr3_length: 15; clone_size: NA; v_call: TRBV18; j_call: TRBJ1-2; cdr3_nt: TGTGCCAGCTCACCACTCTCTTCGACAGGTGGTGGCTACACCTTC; cdr3_aa: CASSPLSSTGGGYTF
d_call: TRBD2; cdr3_length: 14; clone_size: NA; v_call: TRBV6-5; j_call: TRBJ2-3; cdr3_nt: TGTGCCAGCAGACCGGGACTAGACACAGATACGCAGTATTTT; cdr3_aa: CASRPGLDTDTQYF
d_call: NA; cdr3_length: 13; clone_size: NA; v_call: TRBV2; j_call: TRBJ2-5; cdr3_nt: TGTGCCAGCCGGAATCAGGTCACGAAGACCCAGTACTTC; cdr3_aa: CASRNQVTKTQYF
d_call: NA; cdr3_length: 19; clone_size: NA; v_call: TRBV7-2; j_call: TRBJ2-1; cdr3_nt: TGTGCCAGCAGCTTAGTAGGAGTCAGACCTCCCCGCTGGTACAATGAGCAGTTCTTC; cdr3_aa: CASSLVGVRPPRWYNEQFF
d_call: TRBD2; cdr3_length: 16; clone_size: NA; v_call: TRBV4-3; j_call: TRBJ2-2; cdr3_nt: TGCGCCAGCAGCCCTTTTAGCGGGAGTGGAACCGGGGAGCTGTTTTTT; cdr3_aa: CASSPFSGSGTGELFF
d_call: TRBD1; cdr3_length: 15; clone_size: NA; v_call: TRBV14; j_call: TRBJ1-6; cdr3_nt: TGTGCCAGCAGCCAGGGACAGGGGGTAAATTCACCCCTCCACTTT; cdr3_aa: CASSQGQGVNSPLHF
d_call: NA; cdr3_length: 14; clone_size: NA; v_call: TRBV9; j_call: TRBJ1-1; cdr3_nt: TGTGCCAGCTTTAGACCTCGGCGGTCTACTGAAGCTTTCTTT; cdr3_aa: CASFRPRRSTEAFF
d_call: TRBD2; cdr3_length: 14; clone_size: NA; v_call: TRBV6-2/TRBV6-3; j_call: TRBJ2-7; cdr3_nt: TGTGCCAGCAGCCCGACTAGCATCAGAGGTGAGCAGTACTTC; cdr3_aa: CASSPTSIRGEQYF
d_call: NA; cdr3_length: 13; clone_size: NA; v_call: TRBV11-3; j_call: TRBJ1-2; cdr3_nt: TGTGCCAGCAGCTTAGTGTGGGCGGGTGGCTACACCTTC; cdr3_aa: CASSLVWAGGYTF
d_call: NA; cdr3_length: 13; clone_size: few; v_call: TRBV27; j_call: TRBJ1-2; cdr3_nt: TGTGCCAGCAGTTTGACGACAGGCTATGGCTACACCTTC; cdr3_aa: CASSLTTGYGYTF
d_call: NA; cdr3_length: 13; clone_size: NA; v_call: TRBV6-1; j_call: TRBJ1-2; cdr3_nt: TGTGCCAGCAGTGAATCTCTCCAGGGGGGCTACACCTTC; cdr3_aa: CASSESLQGGYTF
d_call: NA; cdr3_length: 16; clone_size: NA; v_call: TRBV6-5; j_call: TRBJ1-1; cdr3_nt: TGTGCCAGCAGTTACTCCCCCGCGGGGTCGAACACTGAAGCTTTCTTT; cdr3_aa: CASSYSPAGSNTEAFF
d_call: NA; cdr3_length: 16; clone_size: NA; v_call: TRBV15; j_call: TRBJ2-1; cdr3_nt: TGTGCCACCAGCAGAGATACTGATAAGAGCTACAATGAGCAGTTCTTC; cdr3_aa: CATSRDTDKSYNEQFF
d_call: NA; cdr3_length: 14; clone_size: NA; v_call: TRBV2; j_call: TRBJ1-5; cdr3_nt: TGTGCCAGCAAAAAAACGCCGAGCGATCAGCCCCAGCATTTT; cdr3_aa: CASKKTPSDQPQHF
d_call: NA; cdr3_length: 13; clone_size: NA; v_call: TRBV12-3/TRBV12-4; j_call: TRBJ1-2; cdr3_nt: TGTGCCAGCAGTTTACGACAGACGTATGGCTACACCTTC; cdr3_aa: CASSLRQTYGYTF
d_call: NA; cdr3_length: 15; clone_size: NA; v_call: TRBV27; j_call: TRBJ2-2; cdr3_nt: TGTGCCAGCAGTTTACCCCCCAAGAACACCGGGGAGCTGTTTTTT; cdr3_aa: CASSLPPKNTGELFF
d_call: NA; cdr3_length: 15; clone_size: once; v_call: TRBV18; j_call: TRBJ1-2; cdr3_nt: TGTGCCAGCTCACAAACAGGGCGAAGGGACTATGGCTACACCTTC; cdr3_aa: CASSQTGRRDYGYTF
d_call: NA; cdr3_length: 13; clone_size: NA; v_call: TRBV4-3; j_call: TRBJ1-1; cdr3_nt: TGCGCCAGCAGCCGAGGATTGAACACTGAAGCTTTCTTT; cdr3_aa: CASSRGLNTEAFF
d_call: NA; cdr3_length: 13; clone_size: NA; v_call: TRBV3-1/TRBV3-2; j_call: TRBJ2-7; cdr3_nt: TGTGCCAGCAGCCAAGCCACAGGGAACGAGCAGTACTTC; cdr3_aa: CASSQATGNEQYF
d_call: NA; cdr3_length: 17; clone_size: NA; v_call: TRBV4-3; j_call: TRBJ1-4; cdr3_nt: TGCGCCAGCAGCCAAGTGACCTCCGGAACAGGATCCGAAAAACTGTTTTTT; cdr3_aa: CASSQVTSGTGSEKLFF
d_call: TRBD1; cdr3_length: 14; clone_size: NA; v_call: TRBV19; j_call: TRBJ1-6; cdr3_nt: TGTGCCAGTAGTGCCCGGGACAGGGAATCACCCCTCCACTTT; cdr3_aa: CASSARDRESPLHF